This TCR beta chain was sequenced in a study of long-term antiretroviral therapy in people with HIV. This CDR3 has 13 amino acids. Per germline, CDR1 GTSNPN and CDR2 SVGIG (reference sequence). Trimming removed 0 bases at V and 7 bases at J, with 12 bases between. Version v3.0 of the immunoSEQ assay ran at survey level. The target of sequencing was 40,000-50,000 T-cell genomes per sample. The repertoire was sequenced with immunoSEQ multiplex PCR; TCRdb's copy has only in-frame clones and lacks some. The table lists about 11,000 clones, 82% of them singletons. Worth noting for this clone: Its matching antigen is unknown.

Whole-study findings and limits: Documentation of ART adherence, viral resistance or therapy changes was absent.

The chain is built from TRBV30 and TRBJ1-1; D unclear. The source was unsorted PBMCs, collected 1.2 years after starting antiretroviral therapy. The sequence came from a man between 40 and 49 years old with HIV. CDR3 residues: CAWSVGGSLEAFF. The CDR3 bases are TGTGCCTGGAGTGTAGGCGGCAGCCTTGAAGCTTTCTTT.